The 20 T cell receptor beta chains reported below all come from one sample, sequenced in a study of T cells expressing NK-cell markers. From its re-call of the 5' RACE reads, TCRdb lists each CDR3 protein once, without DNA. The sample spans some 280,000 distinct CDR3 sequences; the ten largest clones claim 0.39%. Source material: blood T cells: a sorted CD56 or NKG2C T cell subset, CD4+ or CD8+ T cells, or bulk PBMC T cells (not recorded which). The receptors were gathered from a man younger than 35 in good health.

V is TRBV7-9 and J is TRBJ2-3. The CDR3 sequence is 12 residues long. Germline-derived CDR1 and CDR2 are SEHNR and FQNEAQ (reference sequence). The CDR3 is CASSHGTDTQYF.

The chain employs TRBV28 and TRBJ2-7; without DNA, the TCRdb call of TRBD1 cannot be checked. Germline V gives CDR1 MDHEN, CDR2 SYDVKM. CDR3 length equals 15 residues. The CDR3 loop reads CASPSRDRGPYEQYF.

The chain joins TRBV5-4 to TRBJ2-2; with no DNA, the TCRdb D assignment of TRBD1 cannot be verified. The CDR3 runs 17 residues. Germline V lookup: CDR1 SGHNT, CDR2 YYREEE (reference sequence). The CDR3 protein is CASSPLRGLGNTGELFF.

CDR3: CASSFSGRAQYF. The V call is TRBV12-3 or TRBV12-4, the J call TRBJ2-7; with no DNA, the TCRdb D assignment of TRBD2 cannot be verified. The CDR3 contains 12 residues.

The V call is TRBV3-1, the J call TRBJ1-2; as DNA is missing, the TRBD1 call by TCRdb cannot be tested. Germline V gene lookup returns CDR1 LGHDT and CDR2 YNNKEL (reference sequence). The CDR3 totals 12 residues. The CDR3 sequence: CASSQLSFGYTF.

The chain uses TRBV7-9 and TRBJ1-1. CDR3 length equals 15 residues. Germline lookup yields CDR1 SEHNR and CDR2 FQNEAQ (reference sequence). The CDR3 protein is CASSLHGGLGTEAFF.

This chain joins TRBV29-1 and TRBJ2-5; TCRdb reports TRBD2, a call that lacks DNA to check it against. This CDR3 spans 14 amino acids. The germline gives CDR1 SQVTM, CDR2 ANQGSEA. The CDR3 sequence: CSVKGLREGETQYF.

The chain has TRBV19 and TRBJ1-2; TCRdb's D gene call, TRBD1, goes unchecked for lack of DNA. The CDR3 loop spans 12 amino acids. From germline, CDR1 is LNHDA and CDR2 SQIVND (reference sequence). This CDR3 reads CASSPGQPGYTF.

The chain combines TRBV20-1 with TRBJ1-5; TCRdb reports TRBD1, a call that lacks DNA to check it against. Germline values: CDR1 DFQATT, CDR2 SNEGSKA (reference sequence). The length of the CDR3 is 16 residues. CDR3 amino acids: CSARDRSRAGGQPQHF.

The chain joins TRBV27 to TRBJ2-1; TCRdb indicates TRBD2, and absent DNA this call remains unverified. The CDR3 runs to 15 residues. In germline, CDR1 is MNHEY, CDR2 SMNVEV (reference sequence). The CDR3 loop is CASSSRLAPYNEQFF.

This chain uses TRBV20-1 with TRBJ1-1; checking the TCRdb D call of TRBD1 is not possible without DNA. The CDR3 totals 13 residues. Per the germline V gene, CDR1 is DFQATT and CDR2 is SNEGSKA (reference sequence). The CDR3 loop is CSAQRGRGLEAFF.

V gene TRBV12-3 or TRBV12-4 combines with J gene TRBJ2-5. This CDR3 contains 13 residues. CDR3 sequence: CASGLAGSATQYF.

The chain links TRBV20-1 to TRBJ1-2; TCRdb designates TRBD1, a call that cannot be tested without DNA. The CDR3 length is 13 residues. CDR1 DFQATT and CDR2 SNEGSKA come from the germline V gene (reference sequence). This chain's CDR3 is CSARPEGGSGYTF.

The chain joins TRBV7-9 to TRBJ1-2. The CDR3 has 13 amino acids. CDR1 is SEHNR and CDR2 is FQNEAQ in the germline V gene (reference sequence). CDR3 loop: CASSSRETYGYTF.

The chain links TRBV10-3 to TRBJ2-7; TCRdb outputs TRBD2, but without DNA this stays unchecked. Germline values: CDR1 ENHRY, CDR2 SYGVKD. The CDR3 totals 13 residues. Here the CDR3 reads CATNSGTVYEQYF.

This chain joins TRBV9 and TRBJ2-1. The V gene's germline CDR1 is SGDLS and CDR2 YYNGEE. This CDR3 comprises 15 residues. The CDR3 reads CASSVAGRAHNEQFF.

The V and J genes are TRBV6-5 and TRBJ2-5; TCRdb's D gene call, TRBD1, goes unchecked for lack of DNA. The CDR3 is 15 residues long. CDR1 is MNHEY and CDR2 is SVGAGI in the germline V gene. The CDR3: CASSYGWGSRETQYF.

The V gene is TRBV4-3, the J gene TRBJ2-1; there is no DNA to check the TCRdb D call of TRBD2. In germline, CDR1 is LGHNA, CDR2 YSLEER. The CDR3 runs to 15 residues. The chain's CDR3 is CASSQAASGHNEQFF.

V usage is TRBV12-3 or TRBV12-4 and J usage is TRBJ2-1. The CDR3 spans 11 residues. CDR3 region: CASSLLDEQFF.

This chain connects TRBV7-2 to TRBJ2-5; without DNA, the TCRdb call of TRBD2 cannot be checked. Germline CDR1 SGHTA, CDR2 FQGNSA. CDR3 length: 13 amino acids. The CDR3 reads CASGTGLAETQYF.